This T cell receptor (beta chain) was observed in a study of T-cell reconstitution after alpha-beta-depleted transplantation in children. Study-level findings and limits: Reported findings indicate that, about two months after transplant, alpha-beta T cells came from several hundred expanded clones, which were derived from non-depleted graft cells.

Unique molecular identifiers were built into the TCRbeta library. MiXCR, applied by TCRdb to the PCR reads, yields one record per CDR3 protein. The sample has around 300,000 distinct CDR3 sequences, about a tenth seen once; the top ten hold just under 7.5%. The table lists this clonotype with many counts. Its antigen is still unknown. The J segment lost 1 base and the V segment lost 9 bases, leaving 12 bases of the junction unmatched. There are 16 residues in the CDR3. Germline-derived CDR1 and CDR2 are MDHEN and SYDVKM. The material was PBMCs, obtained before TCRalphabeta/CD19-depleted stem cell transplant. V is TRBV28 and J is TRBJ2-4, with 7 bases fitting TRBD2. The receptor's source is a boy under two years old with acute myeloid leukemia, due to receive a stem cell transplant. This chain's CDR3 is CASFKKRGLAKNIQYF. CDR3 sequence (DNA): TGTGCCAGTTTCAAGAAGCGGGGCTTGGCCAAAAACATTCAGTACTTC.